This T cell receptor (beta chain) derives from a study of cytomegalovirus exposure and HLA in healthy donors. Vbeta (60) and Jbeta (13) primers were used in the PCR. Only in-frame clones appear in the TCRdb table, and some are missing; sequencing was by immunoSEQ multiplex PCR. The sample shows about 190,000 clones, more than 75% of them seen only once. Germline V lookup: CDR1 SGHKS, CDR2 YYEKEE (reference sequence). V shed 3 bases and J 0 bases; nucleotides not matched to a gene: 9. The CDR3 is 17 amino acids. The sample was PBMCs. V is TRBV5-5 and J is TRBJ1-2; 9 bases fit TRBD1. This sequence was found in a woman in her late teens or twenties in good health and CMV-seronegative. The CDR3 is CASSSLHRQGANYGYTF. The CDR3 nucleotides read TGTGCCAGCAGCTCCCTCCACCGACAGGGGGCTAACTATGGCTACACCTTC. Full variable domain (outside the CDR3, taken from reference TRBV5-5 and TRBJ1-2): DAGVTQSPTHLIKTRGQQVTLRCSPISGHKSVSWYQQVLGQGPQFIFQYYEKEERGRGNFPDRFSARQFPNYSSELNVNALLLGDSALYLCASSSLHRQGANYGYTFGSGTRLTVV.